The 21 T cell receptor beta chains below come from one sample, sequenced in a study of cytomegalovirus exposure and HLA in healthy donors (dated by TCRdb to the late 2010s). Library prep was done by the immunoSEQ multiplex PCR assay. The table comes from immuneACCESS by way of TCRdb, which keeps in-frame sequences with V and J called. Part of the clones is missing from these tables; in studies checked, under half for an unresolved V gene and the rest for unknown reasons. The sample table records over 200,000 clones; roughly 88% of these occur just once. The ten biggest clones cover around 15% of the sample. Source material: PBMCs. Every receptor here comes from a woman aged 25 to 39 in good health and CMV-seropositive.

This chain uses TRBV6-5 with TRBJ2-5, with TRBD1 identical over 7 bases. This CDR3 is built from 13 residues. Germline trimming cut 7 bases from V and 3 bases from J; bases unmatched to any gene: 5. From germline, CDR1 is MNHEY and CDR2 SVGAGI. As DNA, the CDR3 is TGTGCCAGCAATAGACAGGGAGAAGAGACCCAGTACTTC. Translating gives CASNRQGEETQYF.

This clone has more than one count but fewer than ten. The chain recombines TRBV20-1 with TRBJ2-5; D unclear. The V end lost 3 bases, the J end lost 5 bases, and 7 bases lay between the germline ends. CDR1 is DFQATT and CDR2 is SNEGSKA in the germline V gene (reference sequence). This CDR3 contains 11 residues. The CDR3 DNA is TGCAGTGCTAGTATTCTTGAGACCCAGTACTTC. This gives the protein CSASILETQYF.

The V and J genes are TRBV20-1 and TRBJ2-5, with D possibly matching TRBD1 (5 bases). The V gene lost 7 bases and the J gene lost 1 base, with 7 bases spanning the gap. The CDR3 spans 11 residues. CDR1 and CDR2 (germline): DFQATT, SNEGSKA (reference sequence). CDR3 in DNA: TGCAGTGGACAGATCCAAGAGACCCAGTACTTC. It translates to CSGQIQETQYF.

The rearrangement uses TRBV7-6 and TRBJ2-7, with D possibly being TRBD1 (5 bases). Trimming shortened V by 3 bases and J by 3 bases, and 9 bases separated the two germline ends. CDR3 size: 13 residues. Per the germline V gene, CDR1 is SGHVS and CDR2 is FNYEAQ. The CDR3 protein is CASSLQGFYEQYF. The CDR3 DNA reads TGTGCCAGCAGCTTGCAGGGATTCTACGAGCAGTACTTC.

To note about this clone: This sample also contains other DNA sequences that code for the same CDR3. The V call is TRBV5-1, the J call TRBJ1-3; D is possibly TRBD1 (6 bases). The V and J ends lost 5 bases and 0 bases respectively, with 9 bases between them. The germline V gene has CDR1 SGHRS and CDR2 YFSETQ. The CDR3 loop spans 14 amino acids. The CDR3 DNA follows: TGCGCCAGCAGTCTAGGGGGCTCTGGAAACACCATATATTTT. Translated, it gives CASSLGGSGNTIYF.

This chain joins TRBV4-1 and TRBJ2-7, with D possibly called TRBD1 or TRBD2 (5 bases each). The CDR3 length is 15 residues. Germline loops: CDR1 MGHRA, CDR2 YSYEKL. Deletions cut 3 bases from V and 3 bases from J, with 15 bases between. CDR3 amino acids: CASSQGRRTYYEQYF. Written as DNA, the CDR3 is TGCGCCAGCAGCCAGGGACGAAGGACATACTACGAGCAGTACTTC.

This sequence joins TRBV10-2 and TRBJ2-3; maybe TRBD2 (5 bases). Germline-derived CDR1 and CDR2 are WSHSY and SAAADI. Trimming took 3 bases from V and 0 from J, leaving 10 bases between them. This CDR3 has 15 residues. The CDR3 DNA follows: TGCGCCAGCAGTGACCGAGGGCACAGCACAGATACGCAGTATTTT. Translation: CASSDRGHSTDTQYF.

This rearrangement joins TRBV25-1 to TRBJ1-2, with TRBD1 identical over 11 bases. CDR1 is MGHDK and CDR2 is SYGVNS in the germline V gene. V trimming: 4 bases; J trimming: 4 bases; junction bases outside the gene matches: 2. The CDR3 loop spans 14 amino acids. CDR3 region: CASSVGTGGYGYTF. CDR3 sequence (DNA): TGTGCCAGCAGTGTAGGGACAGGGGGCTATGGCTACACCTTC.

The chain links TRBV5-5 to TRBJ1-5; D gene ambiguous. The CDR3 totals 13 residues. V gave up 4 bases and J gave up 6 bases, with 11 bases separating them. Germline CDR1 SGHKS, CDR2 YYEKEE (reference sequence). CDR3 sequence (DNA): TGTGCCAGCAGCCCGGACTACACTCAGCCCCAGCATTTT. Translated, it gives CASSPDYTQPQHF.

This sequence joins TRBV30 and TRBJ2-7; a possible D gene is TRBD1 (6 bases). V lost 3 bases and J lost 2, with 23 bases in between. The CDR3 is 17 amino acids. Germline CDR1 GTSNPN, CDR2 SVGIG (reference sequence). DNA of the CDR3: TGTGCCTGGAGCCCCCCAGGGGTTCCTGCAATTCCCTACGAGCAGTACTTC. It codes for CAWSPPGVPAIPYEQYF.

The V call is TRBV28, the J call TRBJ2-2, with D tentatively TRBD2 (7 bases). The V gene's germline CDR1 is MDHEN and CDR2 SYDVKM. This CDR3 is 14 amino acids long. The V end was cut by 7 bases, the J end by 6 bases, with 15 bases between. DNA for the CDR3: TGTGCCAGCACTCGGGGGGCGATCGCCGGGGAGCTGTTTTTT. Encoded protein: CASTRGAIAGELFF.

The genes are TRBV9 and TRBJ2-7; D uncertain. The germline gives CDR1 SGDLS, CDR2 YYNGEE. The CDR3 runs to 13 residues. With 3 bases removed from V and 3 bases from J, the gap between germline ends came to 10 bases. The CDR3 loop is CASSEGPDYEQYF. The CDR3 nucleotides read TGTGCCAGCAGCGAAGGGCCTGACTACGAGCAGTACTTC.

As to this clone: At one end, the junction sequence differs from germline, possibly due to a read error. V gene TRBV9 combines with J gene TRBJ1-2; 9 bases line up with TRBD1. Germline CDR1 and CDR2: SGDLS and YYNGEE. The CDR3 contains 16 residues. The DNA of the CDR3 is TGTGCCAGCAGCGACCGGGACAGGGCCTCTCTCGATGGGTACACCTTC. It is translated as CASSDRDRASLDGYTF. The variable domain in full, completed from reference TRBV9 and TRBJ1-2, reads DSGVTQTPKHLITATGQRVTLRCSPRSGDLSVYWYQQSLDQGLQFLIQYYNGEERAKGNILERFSAQQFPDLHSELNLSSLELGDSALYFCASSDRDRASLDGYTFGSGTRLTVV.

V is TRBV9 and J is TRBJ1-1; 7 bases are a match to TRBD1. Germline CDR1 and CDR2: SGDLS and YYNGEE. The CDR3 covers 13 residues. The J segment lost 5 bases and the V segment lost 3 bases, leaving 4 bases of the junction unmatched. The CDR3 nucleotides read TGTGCCAGCAGCGCTCAGGGGGGTACTGAAGCTTTCTTT. Translated, it gives CASSAQGGTEAFF.

The J gene is TRBJ2-1, the V gene TRBV25-1; D is ambiguous. Germline V gene sequence: CDR1 MGHDK, CDR2 SYGVNS. Between the trimmed V and J ends, which lost 2 bases and 4 bases, there was a span of 12 bases. The CDR3 loop spans 15 amino acids. The CDR3 is CASSEGPRQYNEQFF. The CDR3 DNA reads TGTGCCAGCAGTGAAGGCCCTCGGCAGTACAATGAGCAGTTCTTC. The full variable domain, completed using reference TRBV25-1 and TRBJ2-1, is EADIYQTPRYLVIGTGKKITLECSQTMGHDKMYWYQQDPGMELHLIHYSYGVNSTEKGDLSSESTVSRIRTEHFPLTLESARPSHTSQYLCASSEGPRQYNEQFFGPGTRLTVL.

V gene TRBV9 combines with J gene TRBJ1-2; D may be TRBD1 (6 bases). The ends were cut back, 7 bases at V and 7 bases at J, with 14 bases in the middle. From germline, CDR1 is SGDLS and CDR2 YYNGEE. This CDR3 has 12 residues. DNA of the CDR3: TGTGCCAGCCGAGGGGGGGTCTTTGGCTACACCTTC. Protein: CASRGGVFGYTF.

The chain combines TRBV4-1 with TRBJ1-3; D is unresolved. CDR1 is MGHRA and CDR2 is YSYEKL in the germline V gene. This CDR3 is 19 amino acids long. V lost 1 base, J lost 0 bases, and 19 bases lay in between. The CDR3 region has the DNA TGCGCCAGCAGCCAAGGTCTTTTTTTGTGGGGATCCTCTGGAAACACCATATATTTT. Encoded protein: CASSQGLFLWGSSGNTIYF.

The chain links TRBV5-1 to TRBJ2-1; 7 nucleotides agree with TRBD2. The CDR3 contains 12 residues. Trimming removed 4 bases from V and 10 bases from J; junction bases left unmatched: 5. Germline-derived CDR1 and CDR2 are SGHRS and YFSETQ. The CDR3 nucleotides read TGCGCCAGCAGCGCCGGACTAGGGGAGCAGTTCTTC. Protein sequence: CASSAGLGEQFF. The full variable domain, in which reference TRBV5-1 and TRBJ2-1 provide the parts outside the CDR3, is KAGVTQTPRYLIKTRGQQVTLSCSPISGHRSVSWYQQTPGQGLQFLFEYFSETQRNKGNFPGRFSGRQFSNSRSEMNVSTLELGDSALYLCASSAGLGEQFFGPGTRLTVL.

V usage is TRBV6-5 and J usage is TRBJ1-1; 7 bases line up with TRBD1. This CDR3 comprises 14 residues. V lost 4 bases to trimming and J lost 5 bases; unmatched junction nucleotides: 7. The V gene's germline CDR1 is MNHEY and CDR2 SVGAGI. CDR3 region: CASSWRQGGTEAFF. As DNA, the CDR3 is TGTGCCAGCAGTTGGAGACAGGGAGGGACTGAAGCTTTCTTT.

The chain combines TRBV20-1 with TRBJ1-1; D ambiguous. The length of the CDR3 is 9 residues. Per germline, CDR1 DFQATT and CDR2 SNEGSKA (reference sequence). CDR3 in amino acids: CSLSTEAFF. The CDR3 nucleotides read TGCAGCCTCTCCACTGAAGCTTTCTTT.

In this sample, this clone turned up a few times. V is TRBV5-1 and J is TRBJ2-1; TRBD1 is a possible D gene (5 bases). This CDR3 contains 14 residues. V lost 4 bases, J lost 5 bases, and 13 bases lay in between. Germline V gives CDR1 SGHRS, CDR2 YFSETQ. In DNA, the CDR3 is TGCGCCAGCAGCGGCTCGAAGGGGAACAATGAGCAGTTCTTC. Protein: CASSGSKGNNEQFF. The full variable domain, completed using reference TRBV5-1 and TRBJ2-1, is KAGVTQTPRYLIKTRGQQVTLSCSPISGHRSVSWYQQTPGQGLQFLFEYFSETQRNKGNFPGRFSGRQFSNSRSEMNVSTLELGDSALYLCASSGSKGNNEQFFGPGTRLTVL.